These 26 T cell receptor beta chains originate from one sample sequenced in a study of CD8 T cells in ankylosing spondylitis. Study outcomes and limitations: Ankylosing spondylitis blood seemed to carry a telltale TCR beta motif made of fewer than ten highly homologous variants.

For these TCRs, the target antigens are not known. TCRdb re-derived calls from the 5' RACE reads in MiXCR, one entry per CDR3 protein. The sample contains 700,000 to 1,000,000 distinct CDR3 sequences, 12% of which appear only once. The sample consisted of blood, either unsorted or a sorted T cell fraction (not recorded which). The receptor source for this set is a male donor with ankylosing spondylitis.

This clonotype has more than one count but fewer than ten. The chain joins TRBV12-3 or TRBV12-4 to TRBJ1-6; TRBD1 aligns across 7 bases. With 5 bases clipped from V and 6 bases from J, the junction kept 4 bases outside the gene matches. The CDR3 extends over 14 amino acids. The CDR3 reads CASSPQGTNSPLHF. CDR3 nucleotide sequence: TGTGCCAGCAGTCCACAGGGGACTAATTCACCCCTCCACTTT.

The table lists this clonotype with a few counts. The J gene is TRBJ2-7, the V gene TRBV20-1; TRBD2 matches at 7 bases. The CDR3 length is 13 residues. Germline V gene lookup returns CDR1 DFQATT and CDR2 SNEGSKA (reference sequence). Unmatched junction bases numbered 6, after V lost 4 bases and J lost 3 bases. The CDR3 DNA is TGCAGTGCTAACCGCGGGAGAGGCTACGAGCAGTACTTC. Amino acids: CSANRGRGYEQYF.

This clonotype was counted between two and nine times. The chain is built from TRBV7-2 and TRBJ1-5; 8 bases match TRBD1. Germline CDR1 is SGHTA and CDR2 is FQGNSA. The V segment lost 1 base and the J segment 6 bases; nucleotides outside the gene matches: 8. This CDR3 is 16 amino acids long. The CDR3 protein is CASSLVGRGLGQPQHF. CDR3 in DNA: TGTGCCAGCAGCTTAGTCGGCAGGGGGCTTGGTCAGCCCCAGCATTTT.

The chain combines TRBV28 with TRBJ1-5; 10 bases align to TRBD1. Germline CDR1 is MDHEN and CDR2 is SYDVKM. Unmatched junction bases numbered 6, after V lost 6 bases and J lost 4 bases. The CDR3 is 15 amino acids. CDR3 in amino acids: CASSPDRGWNQPQHF. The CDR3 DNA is TGTGCCAGCAGCCCGGACAGGGGGTGGAATCAGCCCCAGCATTTT.

In DNA, the CDR3 is TGTGCCAGCAGCTTACCGTTACGTGGCTACACCTTC. Its protein product is CASSLPLRGYTF. This sequence joins TRBV7-2 and TRBJ1-2; D is undetermined. The germline V and J ends were trimmed by 2 bases and 7 bases, with 8 bases remaining between them. The CDR3 is 12 amino acids. The germline V gene encodes CDR1 SGHTA and CDR2 FQGNSA.

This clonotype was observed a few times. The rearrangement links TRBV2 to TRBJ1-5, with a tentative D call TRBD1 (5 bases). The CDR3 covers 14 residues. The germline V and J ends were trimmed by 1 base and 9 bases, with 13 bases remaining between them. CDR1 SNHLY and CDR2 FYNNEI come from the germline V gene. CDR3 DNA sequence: TGTGCCAGCAGTGAAGACAGGTTCCTTTGGCCCCAGCATTTT. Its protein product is CASSEDRFLWPQHF.

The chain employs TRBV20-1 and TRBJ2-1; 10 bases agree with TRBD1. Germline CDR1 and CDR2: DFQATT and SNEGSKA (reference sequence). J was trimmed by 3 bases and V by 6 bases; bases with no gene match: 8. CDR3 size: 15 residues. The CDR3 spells CSALDRDRGYNEQFF. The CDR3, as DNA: TGCAGTGCCTTGGACCGGGACAGGGGCTACAATGAGCAGTTCTTC.

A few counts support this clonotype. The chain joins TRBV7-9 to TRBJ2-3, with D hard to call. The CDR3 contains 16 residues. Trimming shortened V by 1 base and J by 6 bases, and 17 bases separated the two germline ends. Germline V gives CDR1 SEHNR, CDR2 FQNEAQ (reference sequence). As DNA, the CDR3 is TGTGCCAGCAGCTTAGGTTCAACGCGCGGTAGGGATACGCAGTATTTT. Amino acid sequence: CASSLGSTRGRDTQYF. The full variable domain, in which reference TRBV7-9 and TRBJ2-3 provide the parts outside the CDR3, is DTGVSQNPRHKITKRGQNVTFRCDPISEHNRLYWYRQTLGQGPEFLTYFQNEAQLEKSRLLSDRFSAERPKGSFSTLEIQRTEQGDSAMYLCASSLGSTRGRDTQYFGPGTRLTVL.

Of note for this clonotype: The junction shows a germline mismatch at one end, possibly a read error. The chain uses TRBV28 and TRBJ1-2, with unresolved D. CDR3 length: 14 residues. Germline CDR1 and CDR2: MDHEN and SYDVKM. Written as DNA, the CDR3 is TGTACCAGCAGTTTATTACCCCTCAACTATGGCTACACCTTC. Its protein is CTSSLLPLNYGYTF.

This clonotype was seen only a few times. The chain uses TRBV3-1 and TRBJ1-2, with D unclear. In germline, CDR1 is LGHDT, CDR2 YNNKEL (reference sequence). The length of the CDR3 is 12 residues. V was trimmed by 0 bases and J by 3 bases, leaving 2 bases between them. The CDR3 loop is CASSQEYYGYTF. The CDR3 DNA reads TGTGCCAGCAGCCAAGAATACTATGGCTACACCTTC. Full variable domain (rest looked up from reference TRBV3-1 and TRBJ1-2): DTAVSQTPKYLVTQMGNDKSIKCEQNLGHDTMYWYKQDSKKFLKIMFSYNNKELIINETVPNRFSPKSPDKAHLNLHINSLELGDSAVYFCASSQEYYGYTFGSGTRLTVV.

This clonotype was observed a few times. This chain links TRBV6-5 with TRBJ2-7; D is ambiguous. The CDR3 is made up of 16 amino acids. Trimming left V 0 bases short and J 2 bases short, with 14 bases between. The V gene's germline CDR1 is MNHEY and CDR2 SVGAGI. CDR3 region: CASSYSQVARTYEQYF. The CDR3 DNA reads TGTGCCAGCAGTTACTCGCAAGTGGCAAGAACCTACGAGCAGTACTTC.

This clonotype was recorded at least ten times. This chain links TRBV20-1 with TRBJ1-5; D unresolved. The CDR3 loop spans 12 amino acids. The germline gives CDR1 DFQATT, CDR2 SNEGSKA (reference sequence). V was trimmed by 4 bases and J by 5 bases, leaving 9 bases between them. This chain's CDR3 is CSATRLDQPQHF. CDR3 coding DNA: TGCAGTGCTACCAGACTAGATCAGCCCCAGCATTTT.

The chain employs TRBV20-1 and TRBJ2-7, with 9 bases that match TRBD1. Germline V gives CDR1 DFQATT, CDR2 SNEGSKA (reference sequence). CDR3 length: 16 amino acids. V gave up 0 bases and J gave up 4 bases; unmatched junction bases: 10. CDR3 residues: CSARDLGTGKLYEQYF. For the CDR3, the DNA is TGCAGTGCTAGAGATCTCGGGACAGGGAAACTTTACGAGCAGTACTTC.

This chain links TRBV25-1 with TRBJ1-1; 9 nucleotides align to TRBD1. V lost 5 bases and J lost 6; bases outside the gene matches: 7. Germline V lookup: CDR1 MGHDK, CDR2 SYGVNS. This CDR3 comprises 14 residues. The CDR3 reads CASSLWGQGAEAFF. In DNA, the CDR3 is TGTGCCAGCAGTCTCTGGGGACAGGGAGCTGAAGCTTTCTTT.

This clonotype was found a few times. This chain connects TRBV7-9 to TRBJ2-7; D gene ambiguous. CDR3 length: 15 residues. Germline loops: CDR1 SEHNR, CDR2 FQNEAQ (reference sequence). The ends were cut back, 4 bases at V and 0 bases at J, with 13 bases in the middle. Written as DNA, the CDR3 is TGTGCCAGCAGCTACCTAGACTGGAACTCCTACGAGCAGTACTTC. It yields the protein CASSYLDWNSYEQYF.

Written as DNA, the CDR3 is TGTGCCAGCTCACCCCTACAAGATGAAAAACTGTTTTTT. The encoded protein is CASSPLQDEKLFF. The chain uses TRBV18 and TRBJ1-4; no reliable D call. The CDR3 runs to 13 residues. Germline CDR1 and CDR2: KGHSH and LQKENI. Trimming stripped 3 bases from V and 6 bases from J, with 8 bases between.

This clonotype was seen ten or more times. The CDR3 DNA follows: TGTGCCAGCAGCTCCTCTAGCGGGATTGGGGAGCAGTACTTC. As protein: CASSSSSGIGEQYF. V gene TRBV7-2 combines with J gene TRBJ2-7, with TRBD2 matching over 9 bases. There are 14 residues in the CDR3. The trim removed 4 bases at V and 7 bases at J, leaving 8 bases unmatched. Germline V gives CDR1 SGHTA, CDR2 FQGNSA.

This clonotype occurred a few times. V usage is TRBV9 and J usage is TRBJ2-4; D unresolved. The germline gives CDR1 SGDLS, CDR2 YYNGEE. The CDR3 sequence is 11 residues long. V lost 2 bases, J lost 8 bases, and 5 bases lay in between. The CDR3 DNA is TGTGCCAGCAGCGTGGCTGACATTCAGTACTTC. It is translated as CASSVADIQYF.

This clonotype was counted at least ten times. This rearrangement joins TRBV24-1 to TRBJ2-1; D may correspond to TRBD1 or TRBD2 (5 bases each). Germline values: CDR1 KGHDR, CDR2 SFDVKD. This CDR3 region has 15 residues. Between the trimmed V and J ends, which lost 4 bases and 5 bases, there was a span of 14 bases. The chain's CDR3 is CATSDPGTDDNEQFF. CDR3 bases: TGTGCCACCAGTGACCCCGGGACGGATGACAATGAGCAGTTCTTC.

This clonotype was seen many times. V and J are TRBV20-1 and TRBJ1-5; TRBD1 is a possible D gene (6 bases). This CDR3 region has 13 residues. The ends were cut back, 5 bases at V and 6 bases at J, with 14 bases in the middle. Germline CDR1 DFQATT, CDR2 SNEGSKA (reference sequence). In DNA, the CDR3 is TGCAGTGCTGGGGGCGGGGCTAGTCAGCCCCAGCATTTT. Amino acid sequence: CSAGGGASQPQHF.

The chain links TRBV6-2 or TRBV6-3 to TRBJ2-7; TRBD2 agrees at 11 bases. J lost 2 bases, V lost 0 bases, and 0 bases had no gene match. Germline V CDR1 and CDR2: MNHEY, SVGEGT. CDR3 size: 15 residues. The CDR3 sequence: CASSYSLAGAYEQYF. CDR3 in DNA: TGTGCCAGCAGTTACTCACTAGCGGGAGCCTACGAGCAGTACTTC.

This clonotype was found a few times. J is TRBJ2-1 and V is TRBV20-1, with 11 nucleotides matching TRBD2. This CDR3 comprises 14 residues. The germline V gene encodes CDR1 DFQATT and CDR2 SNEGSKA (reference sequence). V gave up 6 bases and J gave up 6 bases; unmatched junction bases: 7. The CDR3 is CSAGLAGGTNEQFF. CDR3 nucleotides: TGCAGTGCGGGCTTAGCGGGAGGGACCAATGAGCAGTTCTTC.

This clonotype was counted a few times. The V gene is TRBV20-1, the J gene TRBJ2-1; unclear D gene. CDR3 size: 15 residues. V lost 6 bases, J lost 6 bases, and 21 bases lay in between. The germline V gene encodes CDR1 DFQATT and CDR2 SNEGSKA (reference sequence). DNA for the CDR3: TGCAGTGCAAATCCAGGTGTCTCACCGGGCAATGAGCAGTTCTTC. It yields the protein CSANPGVSPGNEQFF.

The CDR3: CASSLAHGDQPQHF. The CDR3 DNA follows: TGTGCCAGCAGCTTAGCGCATGGGGATCAGCCCCAGCATTTT. The chain recombines TRBV7-8 with TRBJ1-5; D is undetermined. V was cut by 0 bases and J by 5 bases, with 8 bases left in between. This CDR3 spans 14 amino acids. The V gene's germline CDR1 is SGHVS and CDR2 FQNEAQ. Complete variable domain (other parts from reference TRBV7-8 and TRBJ1-5): GAGVSQSPRYKVAKRGQDVALRCDPISGHVSLFWYQQALGQGPEFLTYFQNEAQLDKSGLPSDRFFAERPEGSVSTLKIQRTQQEDSAVYLCASSLAHGDQPQHFGDGTRLSIL.

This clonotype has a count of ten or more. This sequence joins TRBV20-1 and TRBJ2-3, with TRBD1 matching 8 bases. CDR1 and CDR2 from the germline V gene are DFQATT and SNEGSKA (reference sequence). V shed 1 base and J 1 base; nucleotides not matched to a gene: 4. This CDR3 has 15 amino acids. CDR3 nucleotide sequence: TGCAGTGCTAGAGTACAGGGGGACGGCACAGATACGCAGTATTTT. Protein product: CSARVQGDGTDTQYF.

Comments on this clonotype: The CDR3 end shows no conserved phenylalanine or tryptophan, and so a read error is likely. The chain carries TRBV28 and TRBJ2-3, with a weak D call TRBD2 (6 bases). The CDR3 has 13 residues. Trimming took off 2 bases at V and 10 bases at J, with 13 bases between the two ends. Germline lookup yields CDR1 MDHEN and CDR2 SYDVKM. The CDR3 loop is CASSLVGGVPQYL. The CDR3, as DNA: TGTGCCAGCAGTTTAGTCGGGGGAGTGCCGCAGTATCTT.